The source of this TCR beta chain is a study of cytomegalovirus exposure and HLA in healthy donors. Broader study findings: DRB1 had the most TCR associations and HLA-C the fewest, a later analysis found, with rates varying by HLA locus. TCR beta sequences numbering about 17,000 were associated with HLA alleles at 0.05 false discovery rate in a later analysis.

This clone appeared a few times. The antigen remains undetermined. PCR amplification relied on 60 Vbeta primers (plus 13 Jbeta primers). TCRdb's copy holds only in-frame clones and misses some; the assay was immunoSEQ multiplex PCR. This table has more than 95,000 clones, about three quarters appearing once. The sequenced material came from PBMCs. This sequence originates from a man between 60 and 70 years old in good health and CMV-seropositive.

The DNA of the CDR3 is TGTGCCAGCAGCTTGGGCAGGAACACTGAAGCTTTCTTT. Its translation is CASSLGRNTEAFF. The V gene is TRBV5-8, the J gene TRBJ1-1, with no clear D. V dropped 0 bases and J dropped 1 base, with 4 bases sitting between them. Per the germline V gene, CDR1 is SGHTS and CDR2 is YDEGEE. The CDR3 is made up of 13 amino acids. Complete variable domain (other parts from reference TRBV5-8 and TRBJ1-1): EAGVTQSPTHLIKTRGQQATLRCSPISGHTSVYWYQQALGLGLQFLLWYDEGEERNRGNFPPRFSGRQFPNYSSELNVNALELEDSALYLCASSLGRNTEAFFGQGTRLTVV.